This T cell receptor (beta chain) originates from a study of cytomegalovirus exposure and HLA in healthy donors. Findings and limits, study-wide: As was reported, the HLA-A and HLA-B alleles of most subjects were accurately predicted from TCR beta sequences. It was shown in a later analysis that HLA-associated TCR beta chains were more clonally expanded than other, equally common chains.

J was trimmed by 7 bases and V by 0 bases; bases with no gene match: 5. The germline CDR1 and CDR2 sequences are LNHDA and SQIVND (reference sequence). This CDR3 spans 14 amino acids. This clone showed up just once. Its antigen is not known. The PCR was carried out with 60 Vbeta primers and 13 Jbeta primers. In the original workflow: There were about 80 million unique TCR beta chains by a later count, and 10 million to 12 million of them were shared. The table came from immunoSEQ multiplex PCR; TCRdb's copy has only in-frame clones and leaves some out. The DNA was the basis for D and trimming; V, J and clone size are from that table. The table has some 160,000 clones, 78% seen once.

The clonotype was recovered from a woman aged 35 to 49 in good health and CMV-seronegative. Input material: PBMCs. This chain connects TRBV19 to TRBJ2-7; 8 bases map to TRBD1. CDR3 residues: CASSIDFRGQEQYF. For the CDR3, the DNA is TGTGCCAGTAGTATAGATTTCAGGGGGCAGGAGCAGTACTTC.